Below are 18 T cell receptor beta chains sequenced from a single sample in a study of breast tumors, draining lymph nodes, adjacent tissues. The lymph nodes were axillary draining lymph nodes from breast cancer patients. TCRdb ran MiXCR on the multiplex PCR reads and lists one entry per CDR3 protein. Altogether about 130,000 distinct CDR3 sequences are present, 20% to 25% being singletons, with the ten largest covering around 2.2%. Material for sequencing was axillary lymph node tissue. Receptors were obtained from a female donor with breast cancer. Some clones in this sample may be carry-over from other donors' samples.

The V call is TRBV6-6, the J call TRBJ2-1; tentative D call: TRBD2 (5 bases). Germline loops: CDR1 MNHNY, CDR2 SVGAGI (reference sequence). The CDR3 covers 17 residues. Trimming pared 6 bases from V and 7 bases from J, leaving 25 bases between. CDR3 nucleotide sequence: TGTGCCAGCAGACCGAGGTCTTTGAGGGAGAGTTTAAATGAGCAGTTCTTC. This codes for CASRPRSLRESLNEQFF.

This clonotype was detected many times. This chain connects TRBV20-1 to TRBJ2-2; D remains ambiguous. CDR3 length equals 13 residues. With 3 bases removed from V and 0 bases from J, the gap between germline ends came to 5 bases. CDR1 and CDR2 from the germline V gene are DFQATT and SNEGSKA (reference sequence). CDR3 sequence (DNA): TGCAGTGCTAGTACAGCGAACACCGGGGAGCTGTTTTTT. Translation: CSASTANTGELFF.

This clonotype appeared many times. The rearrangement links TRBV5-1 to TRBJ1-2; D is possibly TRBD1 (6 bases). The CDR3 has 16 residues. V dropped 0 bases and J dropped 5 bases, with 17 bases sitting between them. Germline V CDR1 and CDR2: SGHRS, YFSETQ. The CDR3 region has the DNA TGCGCCAGCAGCTTGGACTCAGGGGATTCGGGGTATGGCTACACCTTC. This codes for CASSLDSGDSGYGYTF.

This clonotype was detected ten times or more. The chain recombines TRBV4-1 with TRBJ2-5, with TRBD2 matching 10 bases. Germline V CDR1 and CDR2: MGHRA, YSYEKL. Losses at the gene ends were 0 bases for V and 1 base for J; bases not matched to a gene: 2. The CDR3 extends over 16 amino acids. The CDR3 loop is CASSQELAGFQETQYF. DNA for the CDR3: TGCGCCAGCAGCCAAGAACTAGCGGGGTTCCAAGAGACCCAGTACTTC.

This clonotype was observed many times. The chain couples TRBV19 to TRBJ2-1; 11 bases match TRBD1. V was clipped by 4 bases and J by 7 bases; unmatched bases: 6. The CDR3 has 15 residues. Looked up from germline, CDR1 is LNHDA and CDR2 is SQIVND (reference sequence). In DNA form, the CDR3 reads TGTGCCAGTAGTACTCAGGGACAGGGGGGAAATGAGCAGTTCTTC. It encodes CASSTQGQGGNEQFF.

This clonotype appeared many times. In DNA form, the CDR3 reads TGTGCCAGCATTGCGAGCTCCTATAATTCACCCCTCCACTTT. Translation gives CASIASSYNSPLHF. The genes are TRBV28 and TRBJ1-6; no clear D gene. Germline V CDR1 and CDR2: MDHEN, SYDVKM. V was clipped by 7 bases and J by 0 bases, with 7 bases between them. This CDR3 has 14 amino acids.

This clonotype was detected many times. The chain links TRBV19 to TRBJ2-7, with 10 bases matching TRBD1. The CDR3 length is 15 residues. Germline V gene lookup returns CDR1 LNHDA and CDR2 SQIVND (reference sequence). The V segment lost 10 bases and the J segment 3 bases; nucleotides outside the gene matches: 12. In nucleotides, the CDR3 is TGTGCCACCCTTCCAACCGGGACAGGGGTCTACGAGCAGTACTTC. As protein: CATLPTGTGVYEQYF. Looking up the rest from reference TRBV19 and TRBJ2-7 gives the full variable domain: DGGITQSPKYLFRKEGQNVTLSCEQNLNHDAMYWYRQDPGQGLRLIYYSQIVNDFQKGDIAEGYSVSREKKESFPLTVTSAQKNPTAFYLCATLPTGTGVYEQYFGPGTRLTVT.

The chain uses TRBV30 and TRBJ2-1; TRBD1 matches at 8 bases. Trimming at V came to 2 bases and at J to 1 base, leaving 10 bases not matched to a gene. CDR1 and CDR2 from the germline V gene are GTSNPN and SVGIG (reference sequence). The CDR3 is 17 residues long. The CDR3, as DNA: TGTGCCTGGAGTCCGGACAGGGTCGGCGTTTCCTACAATGAGCAGTTCTTC. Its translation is CAWSPDRVGVSYNEQFF.

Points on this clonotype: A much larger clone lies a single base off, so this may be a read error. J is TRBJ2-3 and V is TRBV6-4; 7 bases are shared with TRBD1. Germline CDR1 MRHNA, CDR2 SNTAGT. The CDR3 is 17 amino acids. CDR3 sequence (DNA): TGTGCCAGCAGTGACCCCAGGGGGTATCCGCTACCAGATACGCAGTGTTTT. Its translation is CASSDPRGYPLPDTQCF.

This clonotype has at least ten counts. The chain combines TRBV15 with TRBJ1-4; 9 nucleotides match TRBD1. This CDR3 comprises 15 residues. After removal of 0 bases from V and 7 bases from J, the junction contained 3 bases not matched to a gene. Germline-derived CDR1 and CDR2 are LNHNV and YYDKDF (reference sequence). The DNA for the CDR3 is TGTGCCACCAGCAGAGAGACAGGGGGGGTTGAAAAACTGTTTTTT. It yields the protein CATSRETGGVEKLFF.

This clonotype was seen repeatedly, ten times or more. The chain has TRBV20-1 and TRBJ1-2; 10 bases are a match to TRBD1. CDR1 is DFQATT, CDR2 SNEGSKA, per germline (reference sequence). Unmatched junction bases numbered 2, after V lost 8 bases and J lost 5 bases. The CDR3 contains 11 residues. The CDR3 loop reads CSLDRGYGYTF. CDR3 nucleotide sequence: TGCAGTTTGGACAGGGGGTATGGCTACACCTTC.

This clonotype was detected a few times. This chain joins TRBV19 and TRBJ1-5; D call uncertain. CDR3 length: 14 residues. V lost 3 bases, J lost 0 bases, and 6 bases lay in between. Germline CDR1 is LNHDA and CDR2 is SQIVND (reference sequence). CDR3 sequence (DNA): TGTGCCAGTAGTATGGGTTTTAGCAATCAGCCCCAGCATTTT. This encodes CASSMGFSNQPQHF. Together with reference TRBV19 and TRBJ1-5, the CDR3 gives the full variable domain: DGGITQSPKYLFRKEGQNVTLSCEQNLNHDAMYWYRQDPGQGLRLIYYSQIVNDFQKGDIAEGYSVSREKKESFPLTVTSAQKNPTAFYLCASSMGFSNQPQHFGDGTRLSIL.

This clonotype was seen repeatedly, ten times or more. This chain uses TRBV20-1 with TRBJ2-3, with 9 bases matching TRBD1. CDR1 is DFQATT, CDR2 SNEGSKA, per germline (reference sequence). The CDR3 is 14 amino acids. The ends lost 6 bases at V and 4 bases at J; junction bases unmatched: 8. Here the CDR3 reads CSASGQGSPDTQYF. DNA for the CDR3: TGCAGTGCCTCGGGACAGGGTAGTCCAGATACGCAGTATTTT.

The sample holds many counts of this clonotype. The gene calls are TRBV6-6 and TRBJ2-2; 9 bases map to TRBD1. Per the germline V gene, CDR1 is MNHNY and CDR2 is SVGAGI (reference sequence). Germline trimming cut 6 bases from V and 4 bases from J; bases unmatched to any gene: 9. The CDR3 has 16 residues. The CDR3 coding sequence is TGTGCCAGCAGCCCACGTGGGACAGGGTTCACCGGGGAGCTGTTTTTT. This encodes CASSPRGTGFTGELFF.

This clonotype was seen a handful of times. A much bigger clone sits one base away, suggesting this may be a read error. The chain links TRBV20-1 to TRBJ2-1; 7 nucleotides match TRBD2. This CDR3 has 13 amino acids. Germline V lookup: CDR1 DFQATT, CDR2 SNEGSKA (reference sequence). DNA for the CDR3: TGCAGTGCTAGGGGACTACAGTACAATGGGCAGTTCTTC. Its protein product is CSARGLQYNGQFF.

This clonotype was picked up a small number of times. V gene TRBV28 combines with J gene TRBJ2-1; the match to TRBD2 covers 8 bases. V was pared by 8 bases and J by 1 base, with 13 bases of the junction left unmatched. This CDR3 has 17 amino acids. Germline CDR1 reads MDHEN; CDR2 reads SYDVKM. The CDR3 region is CASYPVAGRPSYNEQFF. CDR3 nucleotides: TGTGCCAGCTATCCGGTAGCGGGGAGGCCATCCTACAATGAGCAGTTCTTC. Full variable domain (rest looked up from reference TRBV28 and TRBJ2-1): DVKVTQSSRYLVKRTGEKVFLECVQDMDHENMFWYRQDPGLGLRLIYFSYDVKMKEKGDIPEGYSVSREKKERFSLILESASTNQTSMYLCASYPVAGRPSYNEQFFGPGTRLTVL.

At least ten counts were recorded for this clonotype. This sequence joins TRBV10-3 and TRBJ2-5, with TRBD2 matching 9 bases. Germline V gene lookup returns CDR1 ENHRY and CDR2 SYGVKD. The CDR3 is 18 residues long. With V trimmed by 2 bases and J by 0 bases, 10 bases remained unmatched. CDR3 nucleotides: TGTGCCATCAGTGAGGGTCCTAGCGGGACTAATGACCAAGAGACCCAGTACTTC. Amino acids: CAISEGPSGTNDQETQYF.

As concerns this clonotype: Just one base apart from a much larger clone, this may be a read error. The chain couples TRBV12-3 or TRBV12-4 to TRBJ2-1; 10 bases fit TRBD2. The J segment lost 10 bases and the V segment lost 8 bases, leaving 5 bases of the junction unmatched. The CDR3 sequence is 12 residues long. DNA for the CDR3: TGTGCCAGCGGCCCGGGACTAGCGGAGCAGTTCTTC. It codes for CASGPGLAEQFF.